Listed here are 32 T cell receptor beta chains from one sample, sequenced in a study of breast tumors, draining lymph nodes, adjacent tissues. From the multiplex PCR reads, TCRdb called clonotypes with MiXCR, one entry per CDR3 protein. The table has 150,000 to 200,000 distinct CDR3 sequences, about 30% seen once. The lymph nodes were axillary draining lymph nodes from breast cancer patients. The sample was axillary lymph node tissue. These receptors came from a female donor with breast cancer. Some clones in this sample may be carry-over from other donors' samples.

This clonotype was recorded at least ten times. The gene calls are TRBV6-5 and TRBJ2-7; D is uncertain. The V gene lost 0 bases and the J gene lost 4 bases, with 13 bases spanning the gap. The CDR3 runs to 15 residues. Per germline, CDR1 MNHEY and CDR2 SVGAGI. The CDR3 region has the DNA TGTGCCAGCAGTTACTCAGGGAACAGAGGATACGAGCAGTACTTC. This encodes CASSYSGNRGYEQYF.

The V call is TRBV20-1, the J call TRBJ2-5; D remains unclear. V lost 3 bases and J 9 bases, leaving 14 bases between the germline ends. The CDR3 spans 12 residues. Per the germline V gene, CDR1 is DFQATT and CDR2 is SNEGSKA (reference sequence). The CDR3 DNA sequence: TGCAGTGCTAGGGATCGTTCGCAGCCCCAGTACTTC. It encodes CSARDRSQPQYF.

Comments on this clonotype: This clone may be a read error of a much larger clone one base away. The chain carries TRBV7-6 and TRBJ2-7, with a weak D call TRBD1 (5 bases). CDR1 is SGHVS, CDR2 FNYEAQ, per germline. V lost 7 bases and J 5 bases, leaving 15 bases between the germline ends. The length of the CDR3 is 13 residues. CDR3: CASNNTGADEQYF. The CDR3 nucleotides read TGTGCCAGCAACAACACAGGCGCGGACGAGCAGTACTTC.

The genes are TRBV19 and TRBJ1-1; D gene unclear. This CDR3 is built from 15 residues. Germline assignment: CDR1 LNHDA and CDR2 SQIVND (reference sequence). Trimming took off 3 bases at V and 0 bases at J, with 11 bases between the two ends. DNA of the CDR3: TGTGCCAGTAGTATCGATGCTATTATGAACACTGAAGCTTTCTTT. It yields the protein CASSIDAIMNTEAFF. Full variable domain (rest looked up from reference TRBV19 and TRBJ1-1): DGGITQSPKYLFRKEGQNVTLSCEQNLNHDAMYWYRQDPGQGLRLIYYSQIVNDFQKGDIAEGYSVSREKKESFPLTVTSAQKNPTAFYLCASSIDAIMNTEAFFGQGTRLTVV.

This clonotype is medium-sized. The rearrangement joins TRBV7-8 to TRBJ2-7, with D possibly TRBD1 on 6 matching bases. Trimming removed 3 bases from V and 1 base from J, with 13 bases in between. Germline lookup yields CDR1 SGHVS and CDR2 FQNEAQ. This CDR3 region has 15 residues. The CDR3 region is CASSLFQGPSYEQYF. The CDR3 DNA follows: TGTGCCAGCAGCTTGTTCCAGGGGCCATCCTACGAGCAGTACTTC.

V usage is TRBV11-3 and J usage is TRBJ2-3; 13 positions agree with TRBD2. Germline V gene lookup returns CDR1 SGHNT and CDR2 YENEEA. The CDR3 spans 17 residues. The ends lost 6 bases at V and 5 bases at J; junction bases unmatched: 11. The CDR3 nucleotides read TGTGCCAGCAGTTGGACTAGCGGGAGTAAGGTCGGAGATACGCAGTATTTT. Its protein is CASSWTSGSKVGDTQYF.

The V gene is TRBV12-3 or TRBV12-4, the J gene TRBJ1-1; D call uncertain. The CDR3 is 14 amino acids. V shed 3 bases and J shed 0 bases, with 8 bases lying between them. CDR3 in DNA: TGTGCCAGCAGTTTTAGGCAGATGAACACTGAAGCTTTCTTT. It yields the protein CASSFRQMNTEAFF.

There are many counts of this clonotype. The CDR3 is CASSAETGFFYGYTF. CDR3 bases: TGTGCCAGCAGCGCGGAGACAGGATTCTTCTATGGCTACACCTTC. The chain has TRBV9 and TRBJ1-2, with D possibly TRBD1 on 6 matching bases. V lost 3 bases, J lost 4 bases, and 16 bases lay in between. Germline V CDR1 and CDR2: SGDLS, YYNGEE. There are 15 residues in the CDR3. The variable domain in full, with the rest retrieved from reference TRBV9 and TRBJ1-2, is DSGVTQTPKHLITATGQRVTLRCSPRSGDLSVYWYQQSLDQGLQFLIQYYNGEERAKGNILERFSAQQFPDLHSELNLSSLELGDSALYFCASSAETGFFYGYTFGSGTRLTVV.

Many counts were recorded for this clonotype. V usage is TRBV20-1 and J usage is TRBJ2-3; D is possibly TRBD2 (6 bases). Germline loops: CDR1 DFQATT, CDR2 SNEGSKA (reference sequence). V was shortened by 3 bases and J by 4 bases, with 11 bases between the two germline ends. The CDR3 loop spans 13 amino acids. The CDR3 nucleotides read TGCAGTGCTAGTTTGGACTATGCAGATACGCAGTATTTT. This sequence encodes CSASLDYADTQYF.

CDR3 loop: CSIRKGGYREAFF. The DNA of the CDR3 is TGCAGCATAAGAAAGGGGGGCTACCGTGAAGCTTTCTTT. The genes are TRBV29-1 and TRBJ1-1; weak D call: TRBD1 (6 bases). This CDR3 is 13 amino acids long. The V end lost 8 bases, the J end lost 7 bases, and 20 bases lay between the germline ends. Germline loops: CDR1 SQVTM, CDR2 ANQGSEA.

This clonotype was found many times. The chain employs TRBV7-9 and TRBJ2-1; TRBD2 agrees at 7 bases. Germline V CDR1 and CDR2: SEHNR, FQNEAQ (reference sequence). The CDR3 is made up of 16 amino acids. V lost 1 base, J lost 7 bases, and 10 bases stayed unmatched. The DNA of the CDR3 is TGTGCCAGCAGCTTAGTACTCGGGGGGAGTTTAAATGAGCAGTTCTTC. It translates to CASSLVLGGSLNEQFF.

In its sample, this clonotype was seen a few times. This clone may be a read error of a much larger clone one base away. The chain uses TRBV13 and TRBJ1-4, with 7 bases aligning to TRBD1. This CDR3 is 15 amino acids long. Germline CDR1 is PRHDT and CDR2 is FYEKMQ (reference sequence). Unmatched junction bases numbered 8, after V lost 7 bases and J lost 3 bases. The CDR3 region is CASTPRDSSNEKLFF. CDR3 in DNA: TGTGCCAGCACCCCACGGGACAGTTCTAATGAAAAACTGTTTTTT.

The chain couples TRBV20-1 to TRBJ1-2, with 7 bases matching TRBD1. In germline, CDR1 is DFQATT, CDR2 SNEGSKA (reference sequence). The CDR3 runs 13 residues. As DNA, the CDR3 is TGCAGCGCAGCTTTCCGGGACAGCTATGGCTACACCTTC. Residues: CSAAFRDSYGYTF.

As to this clonotype: A read error may be the cause here, since a much bigger clone is one base away. The V call is TRBV19, the J call TRBJ1-2, with D hard to call. Germline V gives CDR1 LNHDA, CDR2 SQIVND (reference sequence). The CDR3 has 16 residues. CDR3 loop: CASSINSQLRNYGYAF. DNA for the CDR3: TGTGCCAGTAGTATAAATTCACAGTTGAGAAACTATGGCTACGCCTTC. The whole variable domain, filled in from reference TRBV19 and TRBJ1-2, reads DGGITQSPKYLFRKEGQNVTLSCEQNLNHDAMYWYRQDPGQGLRLIYYSQIVNDFQKGDIAEGYSVSREKKESFPLTVTSAQKNPTAFYLCASSINSQLRNYGYAFGSGTRLTVV.

This clonotype appeared a few times. The V gene is TRBV12-3 or TRBV12-4, the J gene TRBJ2-5; TRBD2 is a possible D gene (5 bases). The CDR3 runs 15 residues. Deletions cut 2 bases from V and 9 bases from J, with 19 bases between. The CDR3 DNA reads TGTGCCAGCAGTTTACGGGGTGGGAGCAATCAGCCCCAGTACTTC. This codes for CASSLRGGSNQPQYF.

This clonotype was counted only a few times. The chain employs TRBV7-2 and TRBJ2-5; the match to TRBD2 covers 9 bases. V gave up 0 bases and J gave up 2 bases; unmatched junction bases: 7. The V gene's germline CDR1 is SGHTA and CDR2 FQGNSA. The CDR3 runs 17 residues. CDR3 amino acids: CASSLARGGREQETQYF. For the CDR3, the DNA is TGTGCCAGCAGCTTAGCTCGAGGCGGGAGGGAACAAGAGACCCAGTACTTC.

In regard to this clonotype: Germline is not matched at one junction end, which may reflect a read error. The CDR3 region is CASSLQDSASWYYYNEQFF. The CDR3 DNA reads TGTGCCAGCAGCCTGCAGGACTCCGCCAGCTGGTACTACTACAATGAGCAGTTTTTC. The V gene is TRBV11-2, the J gene TRBJ2-1, with D tentatively TRBD2 (5 bases). CDR3 length: 19 amino acids. The germline V gene encodes CDR1 SGHAT and CDR2 FQNNGV.

This clonotype has at least ten counts. The chain's CDR3 is CASSFGQGAGGNYGYTF. DNA for the CDR3: TGTGCCAGCAGTTTTGGACAGGGGGCCGGTGGTAACTATGGCTACACCTTC. The V call is TRBV6-5, the J call TRBJ1-2; TRBD1 agrees at 11 bases. Losses at the gene ends were 4 bases for V and 1 base for J; bases not matched to a gene: 8. Germline CDR1 and CDR2: MNHEY and SVGAGI. This CDR3 is 17 amino acids long.

V and J are TRBV11-3 and TRBJ2-4; 11 bases fit TRBD1. Germline V CDR1 and CDR2: SGHNT, YENEEA. The J segment lost 8 bases and the V segment lost 1 base, leaving 7 bases of the junction unmatched. This CDR3 region has 16 residues. DNA of the CDR3: TGTGCCAGCAGCTTAGTGGGACAGGGGGAGAGGGACATTCAGTACTTC. Protein sequence: CASSLVGQGERDIQYF.

This clonotype was counted ten times or more. The junction departs from the called germline gene at one end, perhaps through a read error. The CDR3 here is CASSSLTTSGYWAGELFF. The CDR3 nucleotides are TGTGCTAGCAGCTCGCTCACGACTAGCGGGTATTGGGCCGGGGAGCTGTTTTTT. J is TRBJ2-2 and V is TRBV7-7; 10 positions agree with TRBD2. There are 18 residues in the CDR3. Germline loops: CDR1 SSHAT, CDR2 FNYEAQ (reference sequence).

This sequence joins TRBV5-1 and TRBJ1-1; TRBD1 agrees at 7 bases. From germline, CDR1 is SGHRS and CDR2 YFSETQ. V was clipped by 3 bases and J by 13 bases; unmatched bases: 9. There are 12 residues in the CDR3. The CDR3 spells CASSSAQGLVFF. The DNA of the CDR3 is TGCGCCAGCAGCTCCGCACAGGGGTTAGTTTTCTTT.

At least ten counts were recorded for this clonotype. V gene TRBV20-1 combines with J gene TRBJ2-2, with D uncertain. This CDR3 spans 13 amino acids. CDR1 and CDR2 from the germline V gene are DFQATT and SNEGSKA (reference sequence). V was clipped by 3 bases and J by 6 bases, with 11 bases between them. The CDR3 region has the DNA TGCAGTGCTAGTCCCGGTTACGCCGGGGAGCTGTTTTTT. Translation: CSASPGYAGELFF.

Concerning this clonotype itself: Possible read error: a much larger clone is one base away. V gene TRBV19 combines with J gene TRBJ1-3; no clear D. Germline loops: CDR1 LNHDA, CDR2 SQIVND (reference sequence). This CDR3 has 14 residues. The CDR3 nucleotides read TGTGCCTGTAGTATAGCACAGCTCGGAAACACCATATATTTT. Its translation: CACSIAQLGNTIYF.

The chain is built from TRBV25-1 and TRBJ1-1; D gene ambiguous. There are 16 residues in the CDR3. Germline V gene lookup returns CDR1 MGHDK and CDR2 SYGVNS. Trimming removed 3 bases at V and 1 base at J, with 15 bases between. CDR3 sequence reads: CASSEGTAGRNTEAFF. CDR3 sequence (DNA): TGTGCCAGCAGTGAGGGTACAGCAGGTCGGAACACTGAAGCTTTCTTT.

This clonotype was seen only a few times. The chain joins TRBV11-2 to TRBJ2-1, with 8 nucleotides matching TRBD1. The CDR3 has 14 amino acids. After removal of 5 bases from V and 7 bases from J, the junction contained 7 bases not matched to a gene. Germline CDR1 is SGHAT and CDR2 is FQNNGV. CDR3 nucleotide sequence: TGTGCCAGCAGCCCCGAAAGACAGGGGAATGAGCAGTTCTTC. Protein sequence: CASSPERQGNEQFF. Supplemented by reference TRBV11-2 and TRBJ2-1, the full variable domain reads EAGVAQSPRYKIIEKRQSVAFWCNPISGHATLYWYQQILGQGPKLLIQFQNNGVVDDSQLPKDRFSAERLKGVDSTLKIQPAKLEDSAVYLCASSPERQGNEQFFGPGTRLTVL.

In this sample, this clonotype turned up many times. V gene TRBV20-1 combines with J gene TRBJ2-7; 11 nucleotides agree with TRBD2. The germline V gene encodes CDR1 DFQATT and CDR2 SNEGSKA (reference sequence). V was clipped by 5 bases and J by 3 bases; unmatched bases: 6. This CDR3 is 14 amino acids long. The CDR3 nucleotides read TGCAGTGCTCTGAGCGGGACTAGCGGCTACGAGCAGTACTTC. Protein sequence: CSALSGTSGYEQYF.

On this clonotype: This could be a read error, since a much larger clone is one nucleotide away. This chain joins TRBV7-3 and TRBJ2-1, with D possibly TRBD1 on 5 matching bases. Germline-derived CDR1 and CDR2 are SGHTA and FQGTGA. The CDR3 covers 14 residues. The CDR3 loop reads CASSRNRQYFEQSF. The DNA of the CDR3 is TGTGCCAGCAGTAGAAACCGACAGTATTTTGAGCAGTCCTTC.

The chain carries TRBV20-1 and TRBJ1-3; 12 bases line up with TRBD1. This CDR3 comprises 14 residues. Looked up from germline, CDR1 is DFQATT and CDR2 is SNEGSKA (reference sequence). J was trimmed by 7 bases and V by 3 bases; bases with no gene match: 4. The DNA of the CDR3 is TGCAGTGCTAGTCCGGGACAGGGGGCGAACACCATATATTTT. This gives the protein CSASPGQGANTIYF.

The chain links TRBV10-3 to TRBJ2-3; 9 bases agree with TRBD2. This CDR3 is built from 15 residues. In germline, CDR1 is ENHRY, CDR2 SYGVKD. V lost 8 bases and J lost 0; bases outside the gene matches: 6. The CDR3 loop reads CAIGASGVSTDTQYF. CDR3 nucleotide sequence: TGTGCCATCGGGGCTAGCGGGGTGAGCACAGATACGCAGTATTTT.

This clonotype has a count of ten or more. V gene TRBV5-1 combines with J gene TRBJ2-1; 10 positions agree with TRBD1. The CDR3 is 14 amino acids. V lost 6 bases, J lost 4 bases, and 4 bases stayed unmatched. Germline V gives CDR1 SGHRS, CDR2 YFSETQ. The CDR3 DNA sequence: TGCGCCAGCAACCGACAGGGGGCTTACAATGAGCAGTTCTTC. This translates into CASNRQGAYNEQFF.

This clonotype was seen many times. The chain carries TRBV24-1 and TRBJ1-2, with TRBD1 as a possible D gene (5 bases). The germline V gene encodes CDR1 KGHDR and CDR2 SFDVKD. Trimming removed 3 bases from V and 0 bases from J, with 13 bases in between. The CDR3 sequence is 16 residues long. The CDR3 bases are TGTGCCACCAGTGATCCCACGGGGGGGACTAACTATGGCTACACCTTC. It yields the protein CATSDPTGGTNYGYTF.

This CDR3 reads CASRDGTASYEQYF. The CDR3, as DNA: TGTGCCAGCAGAGACGGGACAGCCTCCTACGAGCAGTACTTC. The V and J genes are TRBV2 and TRBJ2-7, with 7 bases aligning to TRBD1. Trimming cost V 6 bases and J 0 bases; bases outside gene matches: 5. CDR1 SNHLY and CDR2 FYNNEI come from the germline V gene. There are 14 residues in the CDR3.